This T cell receptor beta chain was captured in a study of spatial heterogeneity in lung cancer. At the level of the study: Every unique TCR and UMI combination, on average, appeared more than ten times in raw reads.

By its share, this clonotype is medium-sized. The target antigen is unknown. The library was designed around alpha chains, so this beta chain is a stray read whose abundance carries little weight. TCRdb redid the calling of the 5' RACE reads with MiXCR, one entry per CDR3 protein. Of roughly 1,300 distinct CDR3 sequences listed, approximately 15% are singletons. Study-wide points: Intratumoral expanded alpha and beta TCR counts were found to track tumor mutation counts.

This CDR3 has 17 residues. The V segment lost 5 bases and the J segment 6 bases; nucleotides outside the gene matches: 13. Germline V gene data show CDR1 as PRHDT and CDR2 as FYEKMQ (reference sequence). This sample's time point: sample taken at primary tumor resection. The V and J genes are TRBV13 and TRBJ2-3, with 11 bases lining up with TRBD2. Material: lung tumor tissue, obtained at surgery. The clonotype was recovered from a male donor with early-stage non-small cell lung cancer. The CDR3 DNA reads TGTGCCAGCAGCCCCAAACCGGGACTAGCGGTTCTGGATACGCAGTATTTT. Translating gives CASSPKPGLAVLDTQYF.